Presented here are 3 T cell receptor beta chains from one specimen sequenced in a study of cytomegalovirus exposure and HLA in healthy donors. Use of 60 Vbeta and 13 Jbeta primers characterized the PCR. The method was immunoSEQ multiplex PCR; TCRdb's version includes in-frame clones alone and lacks a portion of them. This sample yields roughly 190,000 clones, of which 75% to 85% are seen a single time; about 2.3% belongs to the top ten. The sequencing input was PBMCs. The source is a woman between 45 and 65 years old in good health and CMV-seronegative.

V gene TRBV5-1 combines with J gene TRBJ2-1; D call uncertain. Trimming shortened V by 5 bases and J by 3 bases, and 9 bases separated the two germline ends. This CDR3 has 13 residues. The germline gives CDR1 SGHRS, CDR2 YFSETQ. Written as DNA, the CDR3 is TGCGCCAGCAGTGTGTCAGGCTACAATGAGCAGTTCTTC. Translating it yields CASSVSGYNEQFF.

The V and J genes are TRBV7-9 and TRBJ2-1; 8 positions agree with TRBD1. CDR1 is SEHNR, CDR2 FQNEAQ, per germline (reference sequence). The CDR3 length is 14 residues. V was pared by 5 bases and J by 8 bases, with 8 bases of the junction left unmatched. The CDR3 coding sequence is TGTGCCAGCAGCCAGGACAGGGCCGGGGATGAGCAGTTCTTC. This translates into CASSQDRAGDEQFF. Drawing the rest from reference TRBV7-9 and TRBJ2-1, the complete variable domain is DTGVSQNPRHKITKRGQNVTFRCDPISEHNRLYWYRQTLGQGPEFLTYFQNEAQLEKSRLLSDRFSAERPKGSFSTLEIQRTEQGDSAMYLCASSQDRAGDEQFFGPGTRLTVL.

CDR3 sequence (DNA): TGCGCCAGCAGCTTCCCGGGACTAGCGGAGTCTAGCACAGATACGCAGTATTTT. Translated, it gives CASSFPGLAESSTDTQYF. This chain joins TRBV5-1 and TRBJ2-3, with 11 bases that match TRBD2. The CDR3 has 18 amino acids. After removal of 2 bases from V and 0 bases from J, the junction contained 8 bases not matched to a gene. Germline-derived CDR1 and CDR2 are SGHRS and YFSETQ.